This record covers a single T cell receptor (beta chain). This specimen belongs to a study of control samples from healthy donors and cancer patients. This table comes from immunoSEQ multiplex PCR, and its TCRdb copy is limited to in-frame clones, with some not included. The data show 130,000 or so clones, just under 90% seen once. The origin of this receptor is a man aged 50-60 years with head and neck cancer. Material for sequencing was PBMCs.

The CDR3 DNA is TGTGCTAGTTTTTGGGAAGCCGGCAATCAGCCCCAGCATTTT. The encoded protein is CASFWEAGNQPQHF. The chain joins TRBV12-5 to TRBJ1-5; no reliable D call. V lost 8 bases, J lost 2 bases, and 13 bases lay in between. CDR1 is LGHNT, CDR2 FRNRAP, per germline. The CDR3 is made up of 14 amino acids.